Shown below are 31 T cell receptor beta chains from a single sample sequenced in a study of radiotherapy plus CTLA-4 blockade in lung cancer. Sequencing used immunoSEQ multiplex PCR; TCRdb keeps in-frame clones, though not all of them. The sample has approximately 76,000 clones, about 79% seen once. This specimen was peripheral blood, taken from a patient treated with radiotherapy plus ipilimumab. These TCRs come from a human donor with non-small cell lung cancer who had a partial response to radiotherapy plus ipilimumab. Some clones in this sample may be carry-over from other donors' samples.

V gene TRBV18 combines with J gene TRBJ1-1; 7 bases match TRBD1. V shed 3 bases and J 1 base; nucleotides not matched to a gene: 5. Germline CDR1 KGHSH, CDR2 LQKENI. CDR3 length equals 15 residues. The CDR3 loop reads CASSPNRGGNTEAFF. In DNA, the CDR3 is TGTGCCAGCTCACCGAACAGGGGAGGGAACACTGAAGCTTTCTTT.

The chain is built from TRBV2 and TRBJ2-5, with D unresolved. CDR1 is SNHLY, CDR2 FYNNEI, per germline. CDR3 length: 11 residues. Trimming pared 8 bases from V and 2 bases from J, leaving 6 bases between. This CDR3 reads CASGSQETQYF. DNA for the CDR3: TGTGCCAGCGGCAGTCAAGAGACCCAGTACTTC.

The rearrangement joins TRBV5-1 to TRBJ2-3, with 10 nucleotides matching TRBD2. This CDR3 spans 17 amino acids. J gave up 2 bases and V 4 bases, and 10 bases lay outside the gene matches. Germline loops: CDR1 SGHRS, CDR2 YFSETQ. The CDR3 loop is CASSRGRSGRDTDTQYF. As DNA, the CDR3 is TGCGCCAGCAGCCGCGGGAGGAGCGGGAGGGACACAGATACGCAGTATTTT.

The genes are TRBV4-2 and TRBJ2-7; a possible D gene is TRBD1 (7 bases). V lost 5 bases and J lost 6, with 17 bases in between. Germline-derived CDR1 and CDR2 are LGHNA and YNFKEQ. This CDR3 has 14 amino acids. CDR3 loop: CASSFMAGGTEQYF. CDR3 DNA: TGTGCCAGCAGCTTTATGGCAGGGGGGACCGAGCAGTACTTC.

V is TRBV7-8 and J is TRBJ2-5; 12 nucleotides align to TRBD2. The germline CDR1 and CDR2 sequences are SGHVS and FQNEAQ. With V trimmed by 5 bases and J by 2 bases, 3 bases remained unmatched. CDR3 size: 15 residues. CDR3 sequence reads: CASSVGLAGQETQYF. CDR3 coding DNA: TGTGCCAGCAGCGTCGGACTAGCGGGGCAAGAGACCCAGTACTTC.

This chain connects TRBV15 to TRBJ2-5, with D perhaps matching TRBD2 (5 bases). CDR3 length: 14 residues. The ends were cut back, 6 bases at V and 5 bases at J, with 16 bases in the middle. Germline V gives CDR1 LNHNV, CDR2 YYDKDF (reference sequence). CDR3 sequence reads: CATRGSGSGETQYF. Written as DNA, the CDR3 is TGTGCCACCAGGGGTTCGGGGTCTGGGGAGACCCAGTACTTC.

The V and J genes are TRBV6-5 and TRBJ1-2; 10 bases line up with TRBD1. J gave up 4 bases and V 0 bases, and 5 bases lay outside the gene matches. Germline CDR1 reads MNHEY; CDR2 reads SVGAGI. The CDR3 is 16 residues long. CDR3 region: CASSYSRTGGGYGYTF. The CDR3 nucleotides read TGTGCCAGCAGTTACTCGCGGACAGGGGGTGGCTATGGCTACACCTTC.

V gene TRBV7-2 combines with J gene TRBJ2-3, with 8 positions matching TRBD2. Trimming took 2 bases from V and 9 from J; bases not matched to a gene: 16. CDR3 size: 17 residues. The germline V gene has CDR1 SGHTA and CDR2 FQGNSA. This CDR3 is CASSLTAEGLGRNTQYF. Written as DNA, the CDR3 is TGTGCCAGCAGCTTAACCGCCGAGGGACTAGGCAGAAACACGCAGTATTTT. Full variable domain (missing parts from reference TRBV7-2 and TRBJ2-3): GAGVSQSPSNKVTEKGKDVELRCDPISGHTALYWYRQSLGQGLEFLIYFQGNSAPDKSGLPSDRFSAERTGGSVSTLTIQRTQQEDSAVYLCASSLTAEGLGRNTQYFGPGTRLTVL.

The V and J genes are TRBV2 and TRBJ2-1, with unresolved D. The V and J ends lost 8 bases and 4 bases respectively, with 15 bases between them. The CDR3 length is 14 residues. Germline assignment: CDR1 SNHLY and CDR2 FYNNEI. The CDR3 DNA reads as TGTGCCAGCTCGAGGATACCTGAGTACAATGAGCAGTTCTTC. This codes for CASSRIPEYNEQFF.

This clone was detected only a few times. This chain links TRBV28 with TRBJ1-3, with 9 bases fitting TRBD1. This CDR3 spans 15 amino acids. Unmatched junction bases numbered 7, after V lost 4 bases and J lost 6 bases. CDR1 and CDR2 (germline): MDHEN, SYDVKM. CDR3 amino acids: CASSSGGQGKNTIYF. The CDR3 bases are TGTGCCAGCAGTTCAGGGGGACAGGGAAAAAACACCATATATTTT.

The DNA for the CDR3 is TGTGCCAGCAGCCCCCGGGGGACTAGGGCCCATGAGCAGTTCTTC. It is translated as CASSPRGTRAHEQFF. The chain uses TRBV13 and TRBJ2-1, with 8 bases aligning to TRBD2. CDR3 length equals 15 residues. Trimming cost V 5 bases and J 8 bases; bases outside gene matches: 11. Germline lookup yields CDR1 PRHDT and CDR2 FYEKMQ (reference sequence).

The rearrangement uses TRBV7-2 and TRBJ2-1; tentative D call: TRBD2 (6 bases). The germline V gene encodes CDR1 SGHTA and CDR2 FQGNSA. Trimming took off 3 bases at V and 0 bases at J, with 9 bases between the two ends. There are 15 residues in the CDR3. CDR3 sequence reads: CASSLGGASYNEQFF. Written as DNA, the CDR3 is TGTGCCAGCAGCTTGGGCGGGGCCTCCTACAATGAGCAGTTCTTC.

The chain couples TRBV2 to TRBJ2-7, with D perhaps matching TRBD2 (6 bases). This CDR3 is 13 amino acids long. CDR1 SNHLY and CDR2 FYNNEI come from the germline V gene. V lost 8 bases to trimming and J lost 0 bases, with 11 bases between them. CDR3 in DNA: TGTGCCAGCCGGGACTTGAGCTCCTACGAGCAGTACTTC. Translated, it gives CASRDLSSYEQYF.

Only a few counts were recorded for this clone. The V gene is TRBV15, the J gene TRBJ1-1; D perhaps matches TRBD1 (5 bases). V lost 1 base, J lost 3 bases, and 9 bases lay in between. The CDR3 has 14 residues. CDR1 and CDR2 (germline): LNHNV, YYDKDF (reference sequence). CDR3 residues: CATSRGDSYTEAFF. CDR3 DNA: TGTGCCACCAGCAGAGGAGACAGTTACACTGAAGCTTTCTTT.

CDR3 amino acids: CASSGQGGWANVLTF. The DNA of the CDR3 is TGTGCCAGCAGTGGACAGGGGGGGTGGGCCAACGTCCTGACTTTC. V usage is TRBV2 and J usage is TRBJ2-6; 9 bases match TRBD1. Germline-derived CDR1 and CDR2 are SNHLY and FYNNEI. V trimming: 4 bases; J trimming: 5 bases; junction bases outside the gene matches: 3. The CDR3 contains 15 residues.

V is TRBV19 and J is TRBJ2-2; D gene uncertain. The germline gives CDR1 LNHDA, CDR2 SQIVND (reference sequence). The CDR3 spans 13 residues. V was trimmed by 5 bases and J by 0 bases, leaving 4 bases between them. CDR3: CASSPTNTGELFF. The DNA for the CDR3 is TGTGCCAGTAGTCCCACGAACACCGGGGAGCTGTTTTTT.

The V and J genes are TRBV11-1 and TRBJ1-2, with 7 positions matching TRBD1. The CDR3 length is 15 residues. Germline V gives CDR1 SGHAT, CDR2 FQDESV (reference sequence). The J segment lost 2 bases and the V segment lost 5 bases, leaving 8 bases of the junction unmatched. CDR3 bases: TGTGCCAGCAGCCCCGGGGACAGATTAAACTATGGCTACACCTTC. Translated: CASSPGDRLNYGYTF.

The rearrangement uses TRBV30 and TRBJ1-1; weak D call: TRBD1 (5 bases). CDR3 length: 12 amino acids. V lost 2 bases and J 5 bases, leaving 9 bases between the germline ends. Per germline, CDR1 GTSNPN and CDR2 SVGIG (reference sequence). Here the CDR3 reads CAWSPDSTEAFF. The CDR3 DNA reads TGTGCCTGGAGTCCCGACAGTACTGAAGCTTTCTTT.

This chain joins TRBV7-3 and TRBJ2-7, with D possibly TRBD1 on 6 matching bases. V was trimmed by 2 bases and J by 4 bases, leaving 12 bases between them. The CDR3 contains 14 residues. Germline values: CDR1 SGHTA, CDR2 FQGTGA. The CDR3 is CASSLDTRGYEQYF. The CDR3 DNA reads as TGTGCCAGCAGCTTAGACACGAGGGGGTACGAGCAGTACTTC.

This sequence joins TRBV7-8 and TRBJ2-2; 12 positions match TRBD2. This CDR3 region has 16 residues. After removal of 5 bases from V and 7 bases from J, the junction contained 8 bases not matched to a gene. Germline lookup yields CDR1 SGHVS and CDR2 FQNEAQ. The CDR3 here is CASSPLAGGLHGELFF. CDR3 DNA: TGTGCCAGCAGCCCTCTAGCGGGGGGGCTACACGGGGAGCTGTTTTTT. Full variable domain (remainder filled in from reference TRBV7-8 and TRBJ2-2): GAGVSQSPRYKVAKRGQDVALRCDPISGHVSLFWYQQALGQGPEFLTYFQNEAQLDKSGLPSDRFFAERPEGSVSTLKIQRTQQEDSAVYLCASSPLAGGLHGELFFGEGSRLTVL.

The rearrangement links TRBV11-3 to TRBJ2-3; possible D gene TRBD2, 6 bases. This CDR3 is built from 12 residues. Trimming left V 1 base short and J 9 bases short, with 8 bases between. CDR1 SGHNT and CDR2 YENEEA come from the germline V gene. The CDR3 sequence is CASSLVEGTQYF. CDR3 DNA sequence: TGTGCCAGCAGCTTAGTGGAGGGAACGCAGTATTTT.

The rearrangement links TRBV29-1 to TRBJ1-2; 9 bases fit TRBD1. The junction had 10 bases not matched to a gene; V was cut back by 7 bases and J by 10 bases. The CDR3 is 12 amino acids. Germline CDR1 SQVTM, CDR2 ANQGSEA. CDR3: CSASGTGFSYTF. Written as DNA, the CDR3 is TGCAGCGCTTCAGGGACAGGGTTTTCCTACACCTTC.

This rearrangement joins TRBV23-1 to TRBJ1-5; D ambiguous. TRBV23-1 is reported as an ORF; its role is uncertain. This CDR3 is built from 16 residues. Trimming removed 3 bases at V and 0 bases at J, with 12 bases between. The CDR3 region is CASSHAPVISNQPQHF. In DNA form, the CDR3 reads TGCGCCAGCAGTCACGCGCCGGTGATTAGCAATCAGCCCCAGCATTTT.

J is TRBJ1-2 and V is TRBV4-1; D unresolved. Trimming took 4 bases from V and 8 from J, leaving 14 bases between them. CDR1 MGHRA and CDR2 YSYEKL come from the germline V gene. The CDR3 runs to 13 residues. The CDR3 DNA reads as TGCGCCAGCAGCCGCTGGAGGGCGGGGGGCTACACCTTC. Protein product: CASSRWRAGGYTF.

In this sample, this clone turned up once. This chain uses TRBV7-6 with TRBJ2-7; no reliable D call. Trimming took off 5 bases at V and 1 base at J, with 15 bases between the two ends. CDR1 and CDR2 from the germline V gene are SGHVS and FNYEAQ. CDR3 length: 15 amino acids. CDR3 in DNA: TGTGCCAGCAGCCCCTCGGGTTTAATGTCCTACGAGCAGTACTTC. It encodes CASSPSGLMSYEQYF.

CDR3 coding DNA: TGTGCCAAACAGAAAGGACAGGCCTACTACGAGCAGTACTTC. Translating it yields CAKQKGQAYYEQYF. V gene TRBV6-4 combines with J gene TRBJ2-7, with TRBD1 identical over 7 bases. Germline CDR1 is MRHNA and CDR2 is SNTAGT. The CDR3 consists of 14 residues. Trimming cost V 10 bases and J 3 bases; bases outside gene matches: 12.

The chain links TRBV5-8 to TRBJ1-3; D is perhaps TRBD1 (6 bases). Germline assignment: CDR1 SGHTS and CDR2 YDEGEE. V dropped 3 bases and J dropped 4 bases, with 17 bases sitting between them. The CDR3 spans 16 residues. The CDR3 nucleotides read TGTGCCAGCAGCTGGAGAACAGGGTCTTCGGGAAACACCATATATTTT. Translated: CASSWRTGSSGNTIYF. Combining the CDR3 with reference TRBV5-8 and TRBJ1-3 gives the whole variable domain EAGVTQSPTHLIKTRGQQATLRCSPISGHTSVYWYQQALGLGLQFLLWYDEGEERNRGNFPPRFSGRQFPNYSSELNVNALELEDSALYLCASSWRTGSSGNTIYFGEGSWLTVV.

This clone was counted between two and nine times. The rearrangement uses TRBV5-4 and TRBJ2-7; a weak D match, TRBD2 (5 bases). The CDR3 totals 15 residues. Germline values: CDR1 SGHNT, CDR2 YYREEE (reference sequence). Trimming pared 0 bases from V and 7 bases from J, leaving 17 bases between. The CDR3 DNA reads TGTGCCAGCAGCTTGGAGCTGAGCCCGACGGGGGAGCAGTACTTC. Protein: CASSLELSPTGEQYF.

The CDR3: CASSSGTLQPQHF. DNA for the CDR3: TGTGCCAGCAGCTCCGGGACTTTACAGCCCCAGCATTTT. The rearrangement joins TRBV7-9 to TRBJ1-5, with a possible D match to TRBD1 (5 bases). The CDR3 loop spans 13 amino acids. The V and J ends lost 4 bases and 7 bases respectively, with 11 bases between them. From germline, CDR1 is SEHNR and CDR2 FQNEAQ (reference sequence). Full variable domain (outside the CDR3, taken from reference TRBV7-9 and TRBJ1-5): DTGVSQNPRHKITKRGQNVTFRCDPISEHNRLYWYRQTLGQGPEFLTYFQNEAQLEKSRLLSDRFSAERPKGSFSTLEIQRTEQGDSAMYLCASSSGTLQPQHFGDGTRLSIL.

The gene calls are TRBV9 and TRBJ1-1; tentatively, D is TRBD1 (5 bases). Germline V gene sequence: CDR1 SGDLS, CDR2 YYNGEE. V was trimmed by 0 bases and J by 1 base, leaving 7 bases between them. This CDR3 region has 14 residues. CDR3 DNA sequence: TGTGCCAGCAGCGTAGGGACACAGAACACTGAAGCTTTCTTT. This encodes CASSVGTQNTEAFF.

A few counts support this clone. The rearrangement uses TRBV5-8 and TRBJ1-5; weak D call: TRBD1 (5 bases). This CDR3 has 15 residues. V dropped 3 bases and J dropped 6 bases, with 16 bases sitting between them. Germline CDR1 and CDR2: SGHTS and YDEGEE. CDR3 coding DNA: TGTGCCAGCAGCTCCCGGCGCAGGGTCACTCAGCCCCAGCATTTT. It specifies CASSSRRRVTQPQHF.